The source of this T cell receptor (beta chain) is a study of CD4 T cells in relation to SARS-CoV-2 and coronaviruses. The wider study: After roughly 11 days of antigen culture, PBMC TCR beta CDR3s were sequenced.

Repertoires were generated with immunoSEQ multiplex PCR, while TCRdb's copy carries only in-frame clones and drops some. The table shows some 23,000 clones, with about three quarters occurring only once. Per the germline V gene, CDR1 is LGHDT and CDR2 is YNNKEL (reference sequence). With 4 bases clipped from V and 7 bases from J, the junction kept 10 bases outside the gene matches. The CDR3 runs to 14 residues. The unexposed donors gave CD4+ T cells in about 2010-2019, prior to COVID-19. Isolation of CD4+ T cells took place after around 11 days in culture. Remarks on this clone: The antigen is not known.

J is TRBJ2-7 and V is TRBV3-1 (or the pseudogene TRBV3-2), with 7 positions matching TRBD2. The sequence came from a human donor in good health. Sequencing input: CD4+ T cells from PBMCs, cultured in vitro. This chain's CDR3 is CASSPGLNLLEQYF. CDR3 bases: TGTGCCAGCAGCCCGGGACTAAACCTTCTAGAGCAGTACTTC.